Detailed here is one T cell receptor beta chain. Its antigen remains unidentified. The junction shows a germline mismatch at one end, possibly a read error. Per the germline V gene, CDR1 is DFQATT and CDR2 is SNEGSKA (reference sequence). This CDR3 region has 15 residues. Whole-study results and caveats: The TCR gene usage of tumor memory CD4+ T cells clustered together with blood and lymph node memory CD4+ cells and with lymph node naive CD4+ cells. Tumor-infiltrating Treg TCR alpha and beta sequences overlapped most with tumor naive CD4+ T cells, then blood naive.

TCRdb reprocessed the 5' RACE reads with MiXCR, giving one entry per CDR3 protein. Seen here are about 42,000 distinct CDR3 sequences, roughly 21% observed once, and the top ten hold just over 4%. Tregs were sorted as CD4+CD25+CD127-/low cells. This sequence was found in a female donor with breast cancer. The J gene is TRBJ1-3, the V gene TRBV20-1; D gene uncertain. Input material: Tregs sorted from blood. In DNA, the CDR3 is TGCAGTGCCCAAGCCCTTTTAACGACTGGAGACACCATATATTTT. Encoded protein: CSAQALLTTGDTIYF.